These 21 T cell receptor beta chains share one sample of origin, sequenced in a study of blood T cells in healthy people across ages. A J-beta primer mix and a sample-barcoded 5' primer were used in a second PCR of roughly 7 to 12 cycles. TCRdb reprocessed the 5' RACE reads via MiXCR and lists one record per CDR3 protein. The sample contains about 800,000 distinct CDR3 sequences, around 25% of which appear only once. These data were also filed under a second study, of T cells of mothers and their children.

Sequenced: blood. The source of these receptors is a boy between 10 and 17 years old in good health.

The table lists this clonotype with a few counts. CDR3: CSVQGVGGYEQYF. The CDR3 nucleotides are TGCAGCGTTCAGGGGGTAGGAGGGTACGAGCAGTACTTC. The chain has TRBV29-1 and TRBJ2-5; the D gene is possibly TRBD1 (7 bases). Judging by the DNA end, TRBJ2-7 fits better; the J call may be wrong. Germline V gene lookup returns CDR1 SQVTM and CDR2 ANQGSEA. CDR3 length equals 13 residues.

The sample holds a few counts of this clonotype. The chain joins TRBV9 to TRBJ2-7; TRBD2 might be the D (7 bases). Germline V CDR1 and CDR2: SGDLS, YYNGEE. Trimming pared 2 bases from V and 5 bases from J, leaving 14 bases between. The CDR3 totals 14 residues. The CDR3 DNA reads as TGTGCCAGCAGCGTCCTTGGGGGGGCGGACGAGCAGTACTTC. It yields the protein CASSVLGGADEQYF.

This clonotype showed up just once. The chain has TRBV20-1 and TRBJ2-5; no clear D. This CDR3 is built from 12 residues. V lost 3 bases to trimming and J lost 5 bases, with 10 bases between them. Looked up from germline, CDR1 is DFQATT and CDR2 is SNEGSKA (reference sequence). CDR3 loop: CSARMVGETQYF. CDR3 DNA: TGCAGTGCTAGGATGGTAGGGGAGACCCAGTACTTC.

This clonotype was counted between two and nine times. Here the CDR3 reads CATSREVGYYNEQFF. The CDR3 DNA follows: TGTGCCACCAGCAGAGAAGTGGGGTACTACAATGAGCAGTTCTTC. V is TRBV15 and J is TRBJ2-1, with no clear D. V lost 0 bases and J 3 bases, leaving 9 bases between the germline ends. The CDR3 loop spans 15 amino acids. The germline gives CDR1 LNHNV, CDR2 YYDKDF (reference sequence).

The V and J genes are TRBV27 and TRBJ2-2, with TRBD1 matching over 8 bases. V trimming: 6 bases; J trimming: 6 bases; junction bases outside the gene matches: 3. This CDR3 region has 13 residues. Germline V lookup: CDR1 MNHEY, CDR2 SMNVEV (reference sequence). CDR3 in amino acids: CASSRDRPGELFF. CDR3 in DNA: TGTGCCAGCAGCCGGGACAGGCCCGGGGAGCTGTTTTTT.

In this sample, this clonotype turned up a few times. The chain joins TRBV20-1 to TRBJ2-7; unclear D gene. The V gene's germline CDR1 is DFQATT and CDR2 SNEGSKA (reference sequence). The germline V and J ends were trimmed by 5 bases and 0 bases, with 14 bases remaining between them. The length of the CDR3 is 14 residues. CDR3 sequence: CSAATDRLSYEQYF. The CDR3 DNA is TGCAGTGCTGCCACGGACCGGCTCTCCTACGAGCAGTACTTC.

This clonotype showed up just a few times. J is TRBJ2-4 and V is TRBV7-2, with D perhaps TRBD2 (5 bases). The CDR3 extends over 20 amino acids. V lost 0 bases and J 0 bases, leaving 21 bases between the germline ends. Germline V CDR1 and CDR2: SGHTA, FQGNSA. CDR3 sequence: CASSLALGRGSQVAKNIQYF. In DNA, the CDR3 is TGTGCCAGCAGCTTAGCCTTGGGTCGAGGGAGCCAAGTAGCCAAAAACATTCAGTACTTC.

The CDR3 sequence is CATSDYITGLQDTQYF. CDR3 nucleotide sequence: TGTGCCACCAGTGATTACATTACGGGGTTACAAGATACGCAGTATTTT. The chain carries TRBV24-1 and TRBJ2-3, with D maybe TRBD2 (5 bases). V was clipped by 2 bases and J by 5 bases, with 16 bases between them. Germline assignment: CDR1 KGHDR and CDR2 SFDVKD. This CDR3 spans 16 amino acids.

The chain recombines TRBV12-3 or TRBV12-4 with TRBJ2-5; no clear D gene. This CDR3 is 11 amino acids long. V was cut by 8 bases and J by 10 bases, with 14 bases left in between. The DNA of the CDR3 is TGTGCCAGCCCACCCAACCGGGTCCAGTACTTC. This translates into CASPPNRVQYF.

The gene calls are TRBV11-3 and TRBJ1-1; D gene uncertain. This CDR3 comprises 13 residues. V was cut by 0 bases and J by 6 bases, with 8 bases left in between. CDR1 is SGHNT, CDR2 YENEEA, per germline. In DNA form, the CDR3 reads TGTGCCAGCAGCTTAGATCTTACAGCTGAAGCTTTCTTT. This sequence encodes CASSLDLTAEAFF.

The chain uses TRBV12-3 or TRBV12-4 and TRBJ2-1; D tentatively fits TRBD1 or TRBD2 (5 bases each). This CDR3 is built from 13 residues. Between the trimmed V and J ends, which lost 3 bases and 9 bases, there was a span of 12 bases. In DNA form, the CDR3 reads TGTGCCAGCAGTTTCGAGGGGATGGGTGAGCAGTTCTTC. Its translation is CASSFEGMGEQFF.

The chain couples TRBV12-3 or TRBV12-4 to TRBJ1-1; 8 positions match TRBD1. Trimming cost V 5 bases and J 12 bases; bases outside gene matches: 5. The CDR3 runs to 11 residues. CDR3 amino acids: CASSPDRGTFF. In DNA, the CDR3 is TGTGCCAGCAGTCCCGACAGGGGAACTTTCTTT.

This clonotype was picked up a small number of times. The chain carries TRBV27 and TRBJ1-5, with 10 bases that match TRBD1. V dropped 11 bases and J dropped 5; count of bases not matched to a gene: 3. CDR1 and CDR2 (germline): MNHEY, SMNVEV (reference sequence). This CDR3 has 12 residues. CDR3 nucleotide sequence: TGTGCCGTAGGGACAGGGGATCAGCCCCAGCATTTT. Translating it yields CAVGTGDQPQHF.

This clonotype was observed at least ten times. The chain couples TRBV29-1 to TRBJ2-7, with D tentatively TRBD1 (6 bases). The CDR3 extends over 12 amino acids. The germline gives CDR1 SQVTM, CDR2 ANQGSEA. The V end lost 6 bases, the J end lost 2 bases, and 11 bases lay between the germline ends. The CDR3 sequence is CSVGDTTYEQYF. Written as DNA, the CDR3 is TGCAGCGTCGGGGACACGACCTACGAGCAGTACTTC.

This clonotype was counted only a few times. The DNA of the CDR3 is TGTGCCAGCAGTTCGACCTTCTTTGCCAAAAACATTCAGTACTTC. This sequence encodes CASSSTFFAKNIQYF. This rearrangement joins TRBV28 to TRBJ2-4; no definite D call. The V gene lost 4 bases and the J gene lost 1 base, with 11 bases spanning the gap. Germline V CDR1 and CDR2: MDHEN, SYDVKM. There are 15 residues in the CDR3. The variable domain in full, with the rest retrieved from reference TRBV28 and TRBJ2-4, is DVKVTQSSRYLVKRTGEKVFLECVQDMDHENMFWYRQDPGLGLRLIYFSYDVKMKEKGDIPEGYSVSREKKERFSLILESASTNQTSMYLCASSSTFFAKNIQYFGAGTRLSVL.

The chain is built from TRBV5-1 and TRBJ2-1, with 9 bases fitting TRBD1. The last part of the DNA fits TRBJ2-7 better; the J call may be wrong. Germline V gene sequence: CDR1 SGHRS, CDR2 YFSETQ. There are 16 residues in the CDR3. The CDR3 region is CASSLGQGVYVYEQYF. CDR3 bases: TGCGCCAGCAGCTTGGGACAGGGGGTTTACGTCTACGAGCAGTACTTC.

Only a few counts were recorded for this clonotype. J is TRBJ2-5 and V is TRBV10-3, with 11 bases matching TRBD2. The CDR3 loop spans 16 amino acids. The J segment lost 5 bases and the V segment lost 3 bases, leaving 8 bases of the junction unmatched. CDR1 and CDR2 from the germline V gene are ENHRY and SYGVKD. CDR3 in DNA: TGTGCCATCAGTGAAGATCTAGCGGGAGGCTTGGAGACCCAGTACTTC. Translating it yields CAISEDLAGGLETQYF.

The V and J genes are TRBV28 and TRBJ2-1; 7 positions agree with TRBD2. With V trimmed by 6 bases and J by 5 bases, 25 bases remained unmatched. The CDR3 sequence is 20 residues long. CDR1 and CDR2 (germline): MDHEN, SYDVKM. CDR3 sequence: CASSPRGAGIFLEGNNEQFF. CDR3 DNA sequence: TGTGCCAGCAGCCCCCGAGGAGCGGGGATTTTCCTTGAGGGAAACAATGAGCAGTTCTTC.

V gene TRBV7-9 combines with J gene TRBJ1-2; D is ambiguous. Germline V CDR1 and CDR2: SEHNR, FQNEAQ (reference sequence). The CDR3 extends over 14 amino acids. The V end was cut by 1 base, the J end by 5 bases, with 11 bases between. This CDR3 reads CASSLGAELYGYTF. Here the CDR3 DNA reads TGTGCCAGCAGCTTAGGCGCAGAGCTATATGGCTACACCTTC.

The table lists this clonotype with a few counts. The J gene is TRBJ1-2, the V gene TRBV20-1; possibly TRBD1 for D (6 bases). CDR3 size: 12 residues. V was trimmed by 5 bases and J by 5 bases, leaving 12 bases between them. Germline-derived CDR1 and CDR2 are DFQATT and SNEGSKA (reference sequence). CDR3 residues: CSARGGWYGYTF. The CDR3 DNA reads as TGCAGTGCTCGAGGGGGGTGGTATGGCTACACCTTC.

As DNA, the CDR3 is TGCAGCGTAGGGCGGGACTCCTACAATGAGCAGTTCTTC. Its translation is CSVGRDSYNEQFF. The gene calls are TRBV29-1 and TRBJ2-1, with a tentative D call TRBD2 (6 bases). Germline V CDR1 and CDR2: SQVTM, ANQGSEA. CDR3 length: 13 amino acids. With 6 bases removed from V and 0 bases from J, the gap between germline ends came to 9 bases.